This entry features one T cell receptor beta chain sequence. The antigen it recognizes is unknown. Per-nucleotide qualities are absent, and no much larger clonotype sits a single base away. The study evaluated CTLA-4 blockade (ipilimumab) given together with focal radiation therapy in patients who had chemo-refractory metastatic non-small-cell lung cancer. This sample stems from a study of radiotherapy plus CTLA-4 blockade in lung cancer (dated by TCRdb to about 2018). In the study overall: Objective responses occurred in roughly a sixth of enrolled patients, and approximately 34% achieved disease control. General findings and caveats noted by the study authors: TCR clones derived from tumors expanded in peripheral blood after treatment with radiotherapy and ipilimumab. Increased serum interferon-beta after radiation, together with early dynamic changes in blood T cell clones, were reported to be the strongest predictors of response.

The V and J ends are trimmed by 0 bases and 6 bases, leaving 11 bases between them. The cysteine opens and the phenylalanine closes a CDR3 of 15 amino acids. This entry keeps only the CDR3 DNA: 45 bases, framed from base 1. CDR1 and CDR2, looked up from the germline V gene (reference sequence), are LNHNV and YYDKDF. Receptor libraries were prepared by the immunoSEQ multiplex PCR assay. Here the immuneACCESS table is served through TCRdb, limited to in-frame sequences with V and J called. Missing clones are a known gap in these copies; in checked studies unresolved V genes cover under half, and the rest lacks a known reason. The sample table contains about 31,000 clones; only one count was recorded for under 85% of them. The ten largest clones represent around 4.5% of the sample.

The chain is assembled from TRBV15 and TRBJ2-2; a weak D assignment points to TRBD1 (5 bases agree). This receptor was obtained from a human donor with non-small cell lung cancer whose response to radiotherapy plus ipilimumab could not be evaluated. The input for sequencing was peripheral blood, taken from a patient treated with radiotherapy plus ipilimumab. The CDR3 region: CATSRDRGPAGELFF. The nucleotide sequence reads TGTGCCACCAGCAGAGATAGGGGCCCCGCCGGGGAGCTGTTTTTT.